The entry below gives a single T cell receptor (beta chain) sequence along with its context. Measured with immunoSEQ multiplex PCR; TCRdb has only the in-frame clones, and not every one. The data show 200,000 to 250,000 clones, 80% to 90% seen once. This entry comes from a study of blood T cell repertoires in COVID-19. The germline V gene encodes CDR1 GTSNPN and CDR2 SVGIG (reference sequence). The CDR3 sequence is 16 residues long. The ends lost 2 bases at V and 3 bases at J; junction bases unmatched: 5. V gene TRBV30 combines with J gene TRBJ2-7; 15 bases line up with TRBD2. The receptor comes from a man aged 55 to 69 who had recovered from COVID-19. Specimen: peripheral blood. CDR3 DNA sequence: TGTGCCTGGAGTCCCGGACTAGCGGGAGGGCTCTACGAGCAGTACTTC. Translated: CAWSPGLAGGLYEQYF.